A selection of T cell receptor beta chains follows, all from one sample in a study of T cell responses to AZD1222 COVID-19 vaccine. Sequencing used immunoSEQ multiplex PCR; TCRdb keeps in-frame clones, though not all of them. The sample has over 130,000 clones, more than 85% seen once. The sample consisted of peripheral blood, taken 28 days after the second AZD1222 dose. The receptors derive from an adult who received the AZD1222 COVID-19 vaccine. CDR3s include the opening cysteine and the closing phenylalanine or tryptophan. D genes are given only for firm matches. A row's size may be missing; if present it is once, few, many or a size class.

clone size	V gene	D gene	J gene	CDR3 protein	CDR3 DNA
.	TRBV7-6	.	TRBJ2-7	CASSLLPAHEQYF	TGTGCCAGCAGCTTACTCCCCGCCCACGAGCAGTACTTC
once	TRBV29-1	TRBD2	TRBJ2-1	CSVGPGLSYNEQFF	TGCAGCGTTGGACCGGGACTATCATACAATGAGCAGTTCTTC
.	TRBV19	.	TRBJ2-1	CASHGGRDSYNEQFF	TGTGCAAGTCATGGGGGGCGGGATTCGTACAATGAGCAGTTCTTC
.	TRBV19	.	TRBJ2-7	CASSTSGRGAYEQYF	TGTGCCAGTAGTACCTCGGGACGCGGCGCCTACGAGCAGTACTTC
.	TRBV7-7	TRBD2	TRBJ2-2	CASSELAGGPMTGELFF	TGTGCCAGCAGCGAACTAGCGGGAGGGCCTATGACCGGGGAGCTGTTTTTT
.	TRBV4-1	.	TRBJ1-1	CASSQERAEAFF	TGCGCCAGCAGCCAAGAACGGGCTGAAGCTTTCTTT
.	TRBV6-2/TRBV6-3	.	TRBJ2-6	CASSSGANVLTF	TGTGCCAGCAGTAGTGGGGCCAACGTCCTGACTTTC
.	TRBV11-2	TRBD2	TRBJ2-3	CASSLEGNAGGSTQYF	TGTGCCAGCAGCTTAGAAGGGAACGCGGGAGGAAGTACGCAGTATTTT
.	TRBV5-4	.	TRBJ1-1	CASSPNADQGGAEAFF	TGTGCCAGCAGCCCGAACGCCGACCAGGGCGGTGCTGAAGCTTTCTTT
.	TRBV19	TRBD2	TRBJ2-3	CASSRLAGTDTQYF	TGTGCCAGTAGTAGGCTAGCGGGCACAGATACGCAGTATTTT
once	TRBV13	TRBD1	TRBJ2-7	CASSLEDRPHEQYF	TGTGCCAGCAGCTTAGAGGACAGGCCTCACGAGCAGTACTTC
.	TRBV5-1	.	TRBJ1-1	CASSLRRGETEAFF	TGCGCCAGCAGCTTGCGAAGAGGGGAGACTGAAGCTTTCTTT
.	TRBV6-5	.	TRBJ1-2	CASGVGQGGGYTF	TGTGCCAGCGGGGTCGGGCAGGGCGGTGGCTACACCTTC
.	TRBV20-1	.	TRBJ2-3	CSAPSTDTQYF	TGCAGTGCCCCTAGCACAGATACGCAGTATTTT
.	TRBV7-2	.	TRBJ1-1	CASSLMGATNTEAFF	TGTGCCAGCAGCTTAATGGGGGCTACGAACACTGAAGCTTTCTTT
.	TRBV2	.	TRBJ2-1	CASSEGPWDIEQFF	TGTGCCAGCAGTGAGGGCCCCTGGGATATTGAGCAGTTCTTC
.	TRBV15	.	TRBJ2-3	CATSREGGQGDTQYF	TGTGCCACCAGCAGAGAAGGGGGGCAGGGAGATACGCAGTATTTT
.	TRBV7-2	.	TRBJ2-7	CASSLSGYEQYF	TGTGCCAGCAGCTTATCCGGCTACGAGCAGTACTTC
.	TRBV2	TRBD1	TRBJ2-4	CASRRNKTGYIQYF	TGTGCCAGCAGAAGAAATAAGACAGGGTACATTCAGTACTTC
.	TRBV19	.	TRBJ1-1	CASKRGRNTEAFF	TGTGCCAGTAAGAGGGGCCGTAACACTGAAGCTTTCTTT
.	TRBV28	.	TRBJ1-2	CASSLWGHYGYTF	TGTGCCAGCAGTTTATGGGGGCACTATGGCTACACCTTC
.	TRBV6-5	.	TRBJ1-4	CASSPPGVREKLFF	TGTGCCAGCAGTCCTCCCGGTGTAAGGGAAAAACTGTTTTTT
.	TRBV24-1	TRBD2	TRBJ2-2	CATSPLGGSNTGELFF	TGTGCCACCAGTCCCTTGGGCGGGAGCAACACCGGGGAGCTGTTTTTT
.	TRBV9	.	TRBJ2-1	CASSGRQDAYNEQFF	TGTGCCAGCAGCGGTAGACAGGACGCCTACAATGAGCAGTTCTTC
.	TRBV2	.	TRBJ2-3	CASSERPTDTQYF	TGTGCCAGCAGTGAGAGACCCACAGATACGCAGTATTTT
.	TRBV11-2	.	TRBJ1-3	CASSPLHQRRNTIYF	TGTGCCAGCAGCCCCCTTCACCAGCGACGAAACACCATATATTTT
.	TRBV9	.	TRBJ1-2	CASSVASQLYGYTF	TGTGCCAGCAGCGTAGCTAGCCAGCTCTATGGCTACACCTTC
.	TRBV2	.	TRBJ1-5	CASSEARGGPQHF	TGTGCCAGCAGTGAAGCGCGGGGGGGGCCCCAGCATTTT
.	TRBV7-3	TRBD1	TRBJ1-1	CASSDQVQGFAEAFF	TGTGCCAGCAGCGATCAGGTACAGGGGTTTGCTGAAGCTTTCTTT
once	TRBV6-5	TRBD1	TRBJ1-1	CASSYSTHRGVTEAFF	TGTGCCAGCAGTTACTCAACCCACAGGGGCGTCACTGAAGCTTTCTTT
.	TRBV2	.	TRBJ1-5	CASSEYSNQPQHF	TGTGCCAGCAGTGAATATAGCAATCAGCCCCAGCATTTT
.	TRBV27	.	TRBJ2-6	CASSFGSGANVLTF	TGTGCCAGCAGTTTTGGCTCTGGGGCCAACGTCCTGACTTTC
.	TRBV11-2	TRBD1	TRBJ1-4	CASSSGQNNEKLFF	TGTGCCAGCAGCTCGGGACAGAATAATGAAAAACTGTTTTTT
once	TRBV19	.	TRBJ1-1	CASSMVAQPNTEAFF	TGTGCCAGTAGTATGGTGGCCCAGCCCAACACTGAAGCTTTCTTT
once	TRBV15	TRBD1	TRBJ1-5	CATSSRRDSHQPQHF	TGTGCCACCAGCAGCCGACGGGACAGTCATCAGCCCCAGCATTTT
.	TRBV5-6	.	TRBJ1-1	CASSLRDRWFF	TGTGCCAGCAGCTTGAGAGACAGGTGGTTCTTT
.	TRBV5-1	.	TRBJ2-1	CASSLVGYNEQFF	TGCGCCAGCAGCTTGGTAGGGTACAATGAGCAGTTCTTC
.	TRBV10-3	.	TRBJ1-4	CAISEGGNLGEKLFF	TGTGCCATCAGTGAGGGGGGCAACCTGGGGGAAAAACTGTTTTTT
.	TRBV18	.	TRBJ1-2	CASSPSRSDGNYGYTF	TGTGCCAGCTCACCATCTCGGTCTGACGGCAACTATGGCTACACCTTC
.	TRBV4-1	.	TRBJ2-2	CASSPVTGELFF	TGCGCCAGCAGCCCCGTCACCGGGGAGCTGTTTTTT
.	TRBV5-6	.	TRBJ2-5	CASSAYQAASEETQYF	TGTGCCAGCAGCGCCTACCAGGCGGCTAGCGAAGAGACCCAGTACTTC
.	TRBV7-9	.	TRBJ1-4	CASSAGANEKLFF	TGTGCCAGCAGTGCGGGGGCAAATGAAAAACTGTTTTTT